These 11 T cell receptor beta chains were all obtained from the same sample, sequenced in a study of immune evolution from preneoplasia to lung adenocarcinoma. Sequenced by immunoSEQ multiplex PCR; TCRdb stores in-frame clones only, minus some. The table has 25,000 to 30,000 clones, around 74% seen once; the top ten hold 5.7%. Material: FFPE invasive lung adenocarcinoma tissue. These receptors all come from a person aged 60 to 70 with invasive lung adenocarcinoma. Some clones in this sample may be carry-over from other donors' samples.

The CDR3 region has the DNA TGTGCCAGCAGCTTAAACCCGTTGGGGGTTGGCGGGAGCACAGATACGCAGTATTTT. This codes for CASSLNPLGVGGSTDTQYF. This chain uses TRBV7-3 with TRBJ2-3; either TRBD1 or TRBD2 may supply D (5 bases each). The V gene's germline CDR1 is SGHTA and CDR2 FQGTGA. Trimming removed 1 base from V and 0 bases from J, with 20 bases in between. This CDR3 has 19 amino acids.

This clone appeared once. V usage is TRBV5-5 and J usage is TRBJ2-3; 7 bases map to TRBD2. Germline V lookup: CDR1 SGHKS, CDR2 YYEKEE (reference sequence). The CDR3 is made up of 15 amino acids. V shed 2 bases and J 2 bases; nucleotides not matched to a gene: 5. The CDR3 protein is CASSFGAGTTDTQYF. DNA of the CDR3: TGTGCCAGCAGCTTCGGAGCGGGGACCACAGATACGCAGTATTTT.

The rearrangement joins TRBV7-9 to TRBJ2-5; D ambiguous. Germline CDR1 SEHNR, CDR2 FQNEAQ (reference sequence). The CDR3 loop spans 12 amino acids. V was cut by 11 bases and J by 1 base, with 11 bases left in between. CDR3 sequence reads: CAWQAAQETQYF. CDR3 nucleotide sequence: TGTGCCTGGCAGGCAGCCCAAGAGACCCAGTACTTC.

CDR3 in amino acids: CASSTPTIFNTEAFF. Written as DNA, the CDR3 is TGTGCCAGTAGTACTCCGACTATCTTCAACACTGAAGCTTTCTTT. The rearrangement uses TRBV19 and TRBJ1-1; D uncertain. Trimming shortened V by 4 bases and J by 2 bases, and 14 bases separated the two germline ends. Germline V gene lookup returns CDR1 LNHDA and CDR2 SQIVND (reference sequence). This CDR3 contains 15 residues.

The V gene is TRBV5-4, the J gene TRBJ1-4; the D gene is possibly TRBD1 (5 bases). The germline V gene has CDR1 SGHNT and CDR2 YYREEE (reference sequence). The CDR3 is made up of 17 amino acids. The ends were cut back, 4 bases at V and 2 bases at J, with 18 bases in the middle. The CDR3 DNA reads TGTGCCAGCAGCCCGGATATGGGGGTCCGGACTAATGAAAAACTGTTTTTT. This translates into CASSPDMGVRTNEKLFF.

The chain uses TRBV5-6 and TRBJ2-7, with D maybe TRBD2 (6 bases). The CDR3 spans 13 residues. CDR1 is SGHDT, CDR2 YYEEEE, per germline. V was shortened by 3 bases and J by 6 bases, with 13 bases between the two germline ends. As DNA, the CDR3 is TGTGCCAGCAGCTGGGGACGCGGGACCGAGCAGTACTTC. Amino acids: CASSWGRGTEQYF.

The table lists this clone with a count of one. The chain is built from TRBV7-2 and TRBJ2-1, with TRBD2 as a possible D gene (5 bases). The CDR3 runs to 13 residues. Trimming pared 5 bases from V and 6 bases from J, leaving 11 bases between. CDR1 and CDR2 (germline): SGHTA, FQGNSA. CDR3 DNA: TGTGCCAGCAGCGGAGGTTCCGGCAATGAGCAGTTCTTC. Encoded protein: CASSGGSGNEQFF.

This rearrangement joins TRBV25-1 to TRBJ2-1; TRBD2 aligns across 7 bases. The CDR3 is made up of 14 amino acids. Unmatched junction bases numbered 10, after V lost 7 bases and J lost 7 bases. CDR1 is MGHDK, CDR2 SYGVNS, per germline. The CDR3 region is CASIRGGAMNEQFF. The DNA for the CDR3 is TGTGCCAGCATTCGGGGAGGGGCGATGAATGAGCAGTTCTTC.

The rearrangement uses TRBV28 and TRBJ2-6; D perhaps matches TRBD1 (6 bases). Germline V gives CDR1 MDHEN, CDR2 SYDVKM. The CDR3 totals 18 residues. V was pared by 1 base and J by 1 base, with 14 bases between. CDR3 residues: CASSLLPARGSGANVLTF. The CDR3 bases are TGTGCCAGCAGTTTATTGCCGGCGAGGGGGTCTGGGGCCAACGTCCTGACTTTC.

The chain uses TRBV29-1 and TRBJ2-1; the D gene is possibly TRBD1 (5 bases). The CDR3 is 13 amino acids. Trimming took off 6 bases at V and 8 bases at J, with 17 bases between the two ends. CDR1 is SQVTM and CDR2 is ANQGSEA in the germline V gene. CDR3 DNA sequence: TGCAGCGTCCAGAAAGGGGTAAGGGATGAGCAGTTCTTC. Its protein product is CSVQKGVRDEQFF.

This chain connects TRBV18 to TRBJ1-1, with a possible D match to TRBD1 (6 bases). Per the germline V gene, CDR1 is KGHSH and CDR2 is LQKENI. Trimming stripped 5 bases from V and 1 base from J, with 14 bases between. The CDR3 is made up of 15 amino acids. In nucleotides, the CDR3 is TGTGCCAGCTCATCTAGGGGGTCGGAGAACACTGAAGCTTTCTTT. Translation gives CASSSRGSENTEAFF.